These 2 T cell receptor beta chains originate from one sample sequenced in a study of response to subunit inactivated influenza vaccine. TCRdb called the RT-PCR reads again in MiXCR, with one record for every CDR3 protein. This sample has 150,000 to 200,000 distinct CDR3 sequences, with 10% to 15% found just once. These sequences were also reported in another study, on T cells expressing NK-cell markers. That work adds: Beta-chain TCR cDNA was generated via 5'RACE template switching with UMIs.

The specimen comprised CD8+ T cells sorted from PBMCs, sampled 11 to 12 days after vaccination. These receptors all stem from a man aged 45-60 years who received an inactivated influenza vaccine.

This clonotype came up many times. The gene calls are TRBV12-3 or TRBV12-4 and TRBJ2-1; 12 bases are shared with TRBD1. The CDR3 length is 16 residues. Trimming cost V 0 bases and J 9 bases; bases outside gene matches: 6. The CDR3 region has the DNA TGTGCCAGCAGTTTAGCCCGGGACAGGGGGCAGGGTGAGCAGTTCTTC. Translation: CASSLARDRGQGEQFF.

This clonotype was detected many times. This sequence joins TRBV3-1 and TRBJ2-7, with 9 bases identical to TRBD2. The CDR3 is 18 residues long. Trimming took 0 bases from V and 3 from J; bases not matched to a gene: 12. Per germline, CDR1 LGHDT and CDR2 YNNKEL (reference sequence). Written as DNA, the CDR3 is TGTGCCAGCAGCCAAGAGTACACGAGGGCTAGCGGGGTCTACGAGCAGTACTTC. Translated, it gives CASSQEYTRASGVYEQYF.